One sample yielded the 24 T cell receptor beta chains listed below, sequenced in a study of blood T cell repertoires in COVID-19. Using immunoSEQ multiplex PCR, the repertoire was profiled, and TCRdb retains in-frame clones only, with some absent. The repertoire holds around 450,000 clones, more than 85% seen once, with approximately 4.5% in the top ten. Sequencing used peripheral blood. The receptor source for this set is a woman in her thirties with acute or convalescent COVID-19.

The chain combines TRBV10-3 with TRBJ1-1; D is perhaps TRBD1 (5 bases). Germline V gives CDR1 ENHRY, CDR2 SYGVKD. The CDR3 runs to 15 residues. V shed 0 bases and J shed 1 base, with 9 bases lying between them. CDR3 amino acids: CAISESGGRNTEAFF. CDR3 nucleotide sequence: TGTGCCATCAGTGAGTCCGGGGGAAGGAACACTGAAGCTTTCTTT.

The V gene is TRBV21-1, the J gene TRBJ2-7; the DNA was not used to check the table's D call, TRBD1. TRBV21-1 is noted as a pseudogene. The CDR3 contains 14 residues. CDR3 sequence (DNA): TGTGCCAGCAGCGCCGGACAGGGATACTACGAGCAGTACTTC. Its translation: CASSAGQGYYEQYF.

The CDR3 spells CASSQQYGYTF. The CDR3 DNA sequence: TGTGCCAGCAGCCAACAATATGGCTACACCTTC. This sequence joins TRBV3-1 (or the pseudogene TRBV3-2) and TRBJ1-2; no reliable D call. Trimming pared 2 bases from V and 5 bases from J, leaving 3 bases between. Germline CDR1 reads LGHDT; CDR2 reads YNNKEL (reference sequence). This CDR3 comprises 11 residues.

The CDR3 nucleotides are TGCGCCAGCAGCCCCAGGGAGGGCGGTCAGCCCCAGCATTTT. It codes for CASSPREGGQPQHF. The rearrangement links TRBV4-1 to TRBJ1-5, with D perhaps matching TRBD1 (5 bases). This CDR3 is built from 14 residues. Trimming took 4 bases from V and 6 from J, leaving 13 bases between them. Per the germline V gene, CDR1 is MGHRA and CDR2 is YSYEKL.

V and J are TRBV5-4 and TRBJ2-2; D ambiguous. Trimming took off 5 bases at V and 1 base at J, with 6 bases between the two ends. The CDR3 sequence is 13 residues long. Germline V gene lookup returns CDR1 SGHNT and CDR2 YYREEE (reference sequence). CDR3 DNA sequence: TGTGCCAGCAGTCAGGAGAACACCGGGGAGCTGTTTTTT. Encoded protein: CASSQENTGELFF. Using reference TRBV5-4 and TRBJ2-2 for the parts outside the CDR3, the full variable domain is ETGVTQSPTHLIKTRGQQVTLRCSSQSGHNTVSWYQQALGQGPQFIFQYYREEENGRGNFPPRFSGLQFPNYSSELNVNALELDDSALYLCASSQENTGELFFGEGSRLTVL.

The chain is built from TRBV3-1 (or the pseudogene TRBV3-2) and TRBJ2-5; weak D call: TRBD2 (5 bases). Germline V lookup: CDR1 LGHDT, CDR2 YNNKEL (reference sequence). V was pared by 5 bases and J by 5 bases, with 15 bases between. The CDR3 totals 14 residues. DNA for the CDR3: TGTGCCAGCAGCTTTGGACGTTCGGGGGAGACCCAGTACTTC. Protein product: CASSFGRSGETQYF.

The chain couples TRBV12-3 or TRBV12-4 to TRBJ2-5; D is undetermined. This CDR3 is 13 amino acids long. The V end was cut by 5 bases, the J end by 5 bases, with 12 bases between. The CDR3 DNA is TGTGCCAGCAGTCTACGTAACGGGGAGACCCAGTACTTC. The encoded protein is CASSLRNGETQYF.

This chain joins TRBV14 and TRBJ2-1, with 9 bases aligning to TRBD1. The CDR3 has 15 residues. V lost 4 bases to trimming and J lost 4 bases; unmatched junction nucleotides: 5. Per germline, CDR1 SGHDN and CDR2 FVKESK. The CDR3 DNA is TGTGCCAGCAGCCGTGGACAGGGGCGGTACAATGAGCAGTTCTTC. Protein sequence: CASSRGQGRYNEQFF.

V and J are TRBV5-1 and TRBJ1-3; D call uncertain. Germline-derived CDR1 and CDR2 are SGHRS and YFSETQ. This CDR3 is 15 amino acids long. Trimming stripped 4 bases from V and 0 bases from J, with 11 bases between. The CDR3 loop is CASSDPGLSGNTIYF. The CDR3 nucleotides read TGCGCCAGCAGCGATCCAGGCCTCTCTGGAAACACCATATATTTT. The entire variable domain, with the rest obtained from reference TRBV5-1 and TRBJ1-3, is as follows: KAGVTQTPRYLIKTRGQQVTLSCSPISGHRSVSWYQQTPGQGLQFLFEYFSETQRNKGNFPGRFSGRQFSNSRSEMNVSTLELGDSALYLCASSDPGLSGNTIYFGEGSWLTVV.

The chain links TRBV6-4 to TRBJ1-2; TRBD1 agrees at 10 bases. The trim removed 4 bases at V and 7 bases at J, leaving 6 bases unmatched. CDR3 length: 14 amino acids. Germline V gives CDR1 MRHNA, CDR2 SNTAGT. The CDR3 protein is CASSVGTGVGGYTF. The DNA for the CDR3 is TGTGCCAGCAGTGTGGGGACAGGGGTCGGTGGCTACACCTTC.

The rearrangement uses TRBV5-6 and TRBJ1-1, with 7 bases fitting TRBD1. CDR3 length: 14 residues. Germline assignment: CDR1 SGHDT and CDR2 YYEEEE. After removal of 2 bases from V and 1 base from J, the junction contained 2 bases not matched to a gene. The CDR3 reads CASSFPGGNTEAFF. The CDR3 bases are TGTGCCAGCAGCTTTCCAGGGGGGAACACTGAAGCTTTCTTT.

The CDR3 protein is CASSGFGSNQPQHF. The CDR3 DNA reads as TGTGCCAGCAGCGGGTTCGGTAGCAATCAGCCCCAGCATTTT. J is TRBJ1-5 and V is TRBV27; D not certain. The length of the CDR3 is 14 residues. Germline CDR1 is MNHEY and CDR2 is SMNVEV (reference sequence). The ends were cut back, 6 bases at V and 0 bases at J, with 9 bases in the middle.

V usage is TRBV9 and J usage is TRBJ1-4, with 7 positions matching TRBD1. Germline trimming cut 0 bases from V and 5 bases from J; bases unmatched to any gene: 4. Looked up from germline, CDR1 is SGDLS and CDR2 is YYNGEE. The CDR3 extends over 15 amino acids. CDR3 sequence (DNA): TGTGCCAGCAGCGTAGGGGGACAGACGAATGAAAAACTGTTTTTT. It yields the protein CASSVGGQTNEKLFF.

This clone was observed once. The chain combines TRBV19 with TRBJ2-5, with 9 positions matching TRBD1. With V trimmed by 7 bases and J by 5 bases, 11 bases remained unmatched. In germline, CDR1 is LNHDA, CDR2 SQIVND (reference sequence). The CDR3 is 15 amino acids. CDR3 amino acids: CASTPGQGRYETQYF. Written as DNA, the CDR3 is TGTGCCAGTACCCCTGGACAGGGGAGGTATGAGACCCAGTACTTC.

The chain uses TRBV7-3 and TRBJ2-5; TRBD2 aligns across 13 bases. J lost 5 bases, V lost 5 bases, and 5 bases had no gene match. Germline lookup yields CDR1 SGHTA and CDR2 FQGTGA. The CDR3 runs 15 residues. The CDR3 is CASSATSGGRETQYF. The DNA of the CDR3 is TGTGCCAGCAGCGCGACTAGCGGGGGGCGGGAGACCCAGTACTTC.

V usage is TRBV28 and J usage is TRBJ2-6, with D unclear. Germline V CDR1 and CDR2: MDHEN, SYDVKM. Trimming left V 7 bases short and J 0 bases short, with 16 bases between. The CDR3 is 17 residues long. The CDR3 DNA sequence: TGTGCCAGCAAAACCCCCGGGTTAAGCTCTGGGGCCAACGTCCTGACTTTC. Amino acids: CASKTPGLSSGANVLTF.

This rearrangement joins TRBV7-3 to TRBJ2-1, with D unresolved. The V gene lost 1 base and the J gene lost 6 bases, with 10 bases spanning the gap. Germline-derived CDR1 and CDR2 are SGHTA and FQGTGA. The CDR3 covers 14 residues. The CDR3 here is CASSLMVSRNEQFF. The CDR3 DNA sequence: TGTGCCAGCAGCTTAATGGTCAGTCGCAATGAGCAGTTCTTC.

The V gene is TRBV5-1, the J gene TRBJ1-2, with 7 positions matching TRBD1. CDR1 and CDR2 (germline): SGHRS, YFSETQ. V trimming: 0 bases; J trimming: 3 bases; junction bases outside the gene matches: 2. CDR3 length equals 14 residues. The CDR3 loop is CASSLDGTDYGYTF. The CDR3 nucleotides read TGCGCCAGCAGCTTGGACGGGACAGACTATGGCTACACCTTC. Full variable domain (outside the CDR3, taken from reference TRBV5-1 and TRBJ1-2): KAGVTQTPRYLIKTRGQQVTLSCSPISGHRSVSWYQQTPGQGLQFLFEYFSETQRNKGNFPGRFSGRQFSNSRSEMNVSTLELGDSALYLCASSLDGTDYGYTFGSGTRLTVV.

The genes are TRBV19 and TRBJ1-1; 10 nucleotides line up with TRBD1. With V trimmed by 5 bases and J by 6 bases, 3 bases remained unmatched. The CDR3 spans 13 residues. Germline lookup yields CDR1 LNHDA and CDR2 SQIVND (reference sequence). Here the CDR3 DNA reads TGTGCCAGTAGTTGGGACAGGGGTGCTGAAGCTTTCTTT. It yields the protein CASSWDRGAEAFF.

The genes are TRBV7-9 and TRBJ2-3; TRBD1 matches 7 bases. The junction had 7 bases not matched to a gene; V was cut back by 5 bases and J by 2 bases. CDR1 and CDR2 from the germline V gene are SEHNR and FQNEAQ (reference sequence). The CDR3 sequence is 15 residues long. The CDR3 coding sequence is TGTGCCAGCAGCGACACAGGGGCGACCACAGATACGCAGTATTTT. It codes for CASSDTGATTDTQYF.

The chain links TRBV11-2 to TRBJ2-7; 11 bases map to TRBD1. From germline, CDR1 is SGHAT and CDR2 FQNNGV. CDR3 size: 16 residues. Trimming cost V 3 bases and J 3 bases; bases outside gene matches: 7. The CDR3, as DNA: TGTGCCAGCAGCTTTCTCCCGGGACAGGGGGTCTACGAGCAGTACTTC. It codes for CASSFLPGQGVYEQYF.

The chain has TRBV28 and TRBJ2-1; D is undetermined. The CDR3 runs 12 residues. Germline V CDR1 and CDR2: MDHEN, SYDVKM. Trimming pared 1 base from V and 7 bases from J, leaving 5 bases between. This CDR3 is CASSLSGNEQFF. The DNA of the CDR3 is TGTGCCAGCAGTTTATCCGGTAATGAGCAGTTCTTC.

This chain joins TRBV6-5 and TRBJ2-2; D is perhaps TRBD1 (6 bases). V dropped 6 bases and J dropped 0 bases, with 11 bases sitting between them. The CDR3 spans 15 residues. CDR1 and CDR2 from the germline V gene are MNHEY and SVGAGI. CDR3 DNA sequence: TGTGCCAGCAGAGGGGACACGGCGAACACCGGGGAGCTGTTTTTT. It translates to CASRGDTANTGELFF.

The chain uses TRBV12-3 or TRBV12-4 and TRBJ1-1; a weak D match, TRBD1 (5 bases). V dropped 6 bases and J dropped 4 bases, with 12 bases sitting between them. This CDR3 comprises 13 residues. DNA for the CDR3: TGTGCCAGCAGCCAAGGGGTCCCCACTGAAGCTTTCTTT. Protein sequence: CASSQGVPTEAFF.